This T cell receptor beta chain is drawn from a study of cytomegalovirus exposure and HLA in healthy donors. PCR employed 60 Vbeta and 13 Jbeta primers. Some clones are missing from TCRdb's copy, which holds only in-frame ones; the method was immunoSEQ multiplex PCR. The table shows about 160,000 clones, with more than 65% occurring only once. With 2 bases removed from V and 2 bases from J, the gap between germline ends came to 9 bases. Looked up from germline, CDR1 is KGHSH and CDR2 is LQKENI. There are 14 residues in the CDR3. Sequenced: PBMCs. This chain uses TRBV18 with TRBJ2-5; D not resolved. This sequence was found in a woman between 50 and 59 years old in good health and CMV-seronegative. In nucleotides, the CDR3 is TGTGCCAGCTCACCATTGACAAGACAAGAGACCCAGTACTTC. This codes for CASSPLTRQETQYF. The whole variable domain, remainder taken from reference TRBV18 and TRBJ2-5, is NAGVMQNPRHLVRRRGQEARLRCSPMKGHSHVYWYRQLPEEGLKFMVYLQKENIIDESGMPKERFSAEFPKEGPSILRIQQVVRGDSAAYFCASSPLTRQETQYFGPGTRLLVL.